These 30 T cell receptor beta chains originate from one sample sequenced in a study of T cell responses to AZD1222 COVID-19 vaccine. Produced via immunoSEQ multiplex PCR; TCRdb's table is partial and in-frame only. The table shows approximately 210,000 clones, with approximately 94% occurring only once. The sequenced sample was peripheral blood, obtained 28 days after the second dose of the MenACWY control vaccine. All receptors derive from an adult who received the MenACWY meningococcal vaccine as a control.

CDR3 in amino acids: CASSTLSGSYEQYF. The CDR3 region has the DNA TGTGCCAGTAGTACCCTTAGCGGGAGCTACGAGCAGTACTTC. V gene TRBV19 combines with J gene TRBJ2-7; TRBD2 matches at 9 bases. The CDR3 is made up of 14 amino acids. J was trimmed by 3 bases and V by 4 bases; bases with no gene match: 4. Germline V gene data show CDR1 as LNHDA and CDR2 as SQIVND (reference sequence).

This sequence joins TRBV29-1 and TRBJ2-5; 9 positions match TRBD1. Germline trimming cut 3 bases from V and 5 bases from J; bases unmatched to any gene: 7. The CDR3 has 14 amino acids. Germline V gene lookup returns CDR1 SQVTM and CDR2 ANQGSEA. The CDR3 loop is CSVEAQGAGETQYF. The CDR3 DNA reads TGCAGCGTTGAGGCACAGGGGGCGGGGGAGACCCAGTACTTC. The whole variable domain, remainder taken from reference TRBV29-1 and TRBJ2-5, is SAVISQKPSRDICQRGTSLTIQCQVDSQVTMMFWYRQQPGQSLTLIATANQGSEATYESGFVIDKFPISRPNLTFSTLTVSNMSPEDSSIYLCSVEAQGAGETQYFGPGTRLLVL.

To note about this clone: A junction end diverges from the germline sequence, so it may reflect a read error. This chain links TRBV29-1 with TRBJ2-1; 8 bases are shared with TRBD1. The CDR3 is 13 residues long. CDR1 is SQVTM, CDR2 ANQGSEA, per germline. The CDR3 region is CSVEVSEGQVRIF. Here the CDR3 DNA reads TGCAGCGTTGAGGTAAGCGAGGGACAGGTCAGGATCTTC.

The J gene is TRBJ2-3, the V gene TRBV30; the match to TRBD2 covers 14 bases. Looked up from germline, CDR1 is GTSNPN and CDR2 is SVGIG (reference sequence). This CDR3 comprises 15 residues. Trimming cost V 2 bases and J 4 bases; bases outside gene matches: 2. The CDR3 loop reads CAWSSTSGRADTQYF. The CDR3 nucleotides are TGTGCCTGGAGTTCGACTAGCGGGAGGGCAGATACGCAGTATTTT.

The chain recombines TRBV6-5 with TRBJ1-2; TRBD1 might be the D (5 bases). Germline loops: CDR1 MNHEY, CDR2 SVGAGI. V lost 6 bases and J lost 4, with 9 bases in between. The CDR3 extends over 12 amino acids. CDR3 coding DNA: TGTGCCAGCAGGGGGACTACCTATGGCTACACCTTC. Amino acid sequence: CASRGTTYGYTF.

The genes are TRBV25-1 and TRBJ1-1; TRBD1 aligns across 7 bases. The germline gives CDR1 MGHDK, CDR2 SYGVNS. This CDR3 contains 16 residues. The trim removed 4 bases at V and 0 bases at J, leaving 8 bases unmatched. The CDR3 loop is CASSAQTGQMNTEAFF. The DNA for the CDR3 is TGTGCCAGCAGTGCCCAAACGGGACAGATGAACACTGAAGCTTTCTTT.

The DNA for the CDR3 is TGCGCCAGCAGCAAAGATACTAACTATGGCTACACCTTC. Its translation: CASSKDTNYGYTF. The chain joins TRBV5-1 to TRBJ1-2; D gene ambiguous. Germline values: CDR1 SGHRS, CDR2 YFSETQ. Trimming took off 4 bases at V and 0 bases at J, with 7 bases between the two ends. The CDR3 runs 13 residues.

V and J are TRBV12-3 or TRBV12-4 and TRBJ1-5; D uncertain. Trimming shortened V by 3 bases and J by 10 bases, and 10 bases separated the two germline ends. The CDR3 is made up of 12 amino acids. CDR3 DNA: TGTGCCAGCAGTTTCTTCCCCCAACCCCAGCATTTT. Its protein is CASSFFPQPQHF.

The chain couples TRBV7-2 to TRBJ2-7, with D maybe TRBD1 (6 bases). The germline gives CDR1 SGHTA, CDR2 FQGNSA. V was trimmed by 5 bases and J by 6 bases, leaving 8 bases between them. CDR3 length equals 11 residues. The CDR3 nucleotides are TGTGCCAGCAGCGCCAGGGGCGAGCAGTACTTC. Translated: CASSARGEQYF. The entire variable domain, with the rest obtained from reference TRBV7-2 and TRBJ2-7, is as follows: GAGVSQSPSNKVTEKGKDVELRCDPISGHTALYWYRQSLGQGLEFLIYFQGNSAPDKSGLPSDRFSAERTGGSVSTLTIQRTQQEDSAVYLCASSARGEQYFGPGTRLTVT.

J is TRBJ1-1 and V is TRBV7-9; D is undetermined. The CDR3 has 13 residues. Trimming took 0 bases from V and 1 from J, leaving 3 bases between them. Germline-derived CDR1 and CDR2 are SEHNR and FQNEAQ (reference sequence). CDR3: CASSLAPNTEAFF. The CDR3, as DNA: TGTGCCAGCAGCTTAGCCCCGAACACTGAAGCTTTCTTT.

This sequence joins TRBV7-9 and TRBJ1-1, with no clear D. CDR1 and CDR2 (germline): SEHNR, FQNEAQ (reference sequence). The CDR3 is 15 residues long. V lost 5 bases to trimming and J lost 4 bases, with 17 bases between them. The CDR3 spells CASSLRTGSSTEAFF. As DNA, the CDR3 is TGTGCCAGCAGCCTGCGGACGGGCTCGAGCACTGAAGCTTTCTTT.

This chain links TRBV9 with TRBJ2-2, with TRBD2 matching 7 bases. CDR1 and CDR2 from the germline V gene are SGDLS and YYNGEE. This CDR3 contains 16 residues. V trimming: 1 base; J trimming: 3 bases; junction bases outside the gene matches: 6. The CDR3 bases are TGTGCCAGCAGCGTACGTCAAGGGAGGGACACCGGGGAGCTGTTTTTT. It translates to CASSVRQGRDTGELFF.

The chain has TRBV4-2 and TRBJ2-3; D ambiguous. The germline V and J ends were trimmed by 1 base and 6 bases, with 14 bases remaining between them. CDR3 length: 15 amino acids. CDR1 and CDR2 from the germline V gene are LGHNA and YNFKEQ. CDR3 coding DNA: TGTGCCAGCAGCCAAGGCCTAACCTTGGGGGATACGCAGTATTTT. Its protein product is CASSQGLTLGDTQYF.

This clone was seen once. V usage is TRBV6-5 and J usage is TRBJ1-5; D gene unclear. V was shortened by 5 bases and J by 0 bases, with 11 bases between the two germline ends. This CDR3 has 15 residues. The germline gives CDR1 MNHEY, CDR2 SVGAGI. DNA of the CDR3: TGTGCCAGCAGTCGTCGGAGAAATAGCAATCAGCCCCAGCATTTT. As protein: CASSRRRNSNQPQHF.

The CDR3 region is CATSDSSSRNRGQGANVLTF. The CDR3 DNA sequence: TGTGCCACCAGTGATTCTTCATCGCGGAACAGGGGGCAGGGGGCCAACGTCCTGACTTTC. The chain recombines TRBV24-1 with TRBJ2-6, with 9 bases identical to TRBD1. The length of the CDR3 is 20 residues. Germline V gene data show CDR1 as KGHDR and CDR2 as SFDVKD. Germline trimming cut 2 bases from V and 4 bases from J; bases unmatched to any gene: 14.

This rearrangement joins TRBV18 to TRBJ2-5; 14 nucleotides align to TRBD2. The length of the CDR3 is 16 residues. Trimming at V came to 5 bases and at J to 6 bases, leaving 8 bases not matched to a gene. Germline V gene lookup returns CDR1 KGHSH and CDR2 LQKENI. CDR3 in amino acids: CASSSTTSGRAQTQYF. In DNA, the CDR3 is TGTGCCAGCTCATCGACGACTAGCGGGAGGGCACAGACCCAGTACTTC.

This chain connects TRBV7-2 to TRBJ2-3, with 8 bases matching TRBD2. Germline CDR1 SGHTA, CDR2 FQGNSA. This CDR3 spans 13 amino acids. V trimming: 4 bases; J trimming: 10 bases; junction bases outside the gene matches: 7. The CDR3 protein is CASSSIQGLAQYF. The CDR3 nucleotides are TGTGCCAGCAGCTCCATCCAGGGACTAGCGCAGTATTTT.

CDR3 amino acids: CASSVRWNSPLHF. The CDR3 DNA follows: TGTGCCAGCAGCGTAAGGTGGAATTCACCCCTCCACTTT. The chain has TRBV11-2 and TRBJ1-6; D ambiguous. Germline V gives CDR1 SGHAT, CDR2 FQNNGV. This CDR3 is built from 13 residues. The V and J ends lost 5 bases and 7 bases respectively, with 9 bases between them.

This clone was observed once. This chain joins TRBV19 and TRBJ1-5; weak D call: TRBD1 (5 bases). The CDR3 covers 13 residues. Germline loops: CDR1 LNHDA, CDR2 SQIVND (reference sequence). With 11 bases removed from V and 6 bases from J, the gap between germline ends came to 17 bases. The CDR3 protein is CAVGTALVQPQHF. The CDR3 nucleotides read TGTGCCGTGGGGACGGCCTTGGTTCAGCCCCAGCATTTT.

The V gene is TRBV5-6, the J gene TRBJ1-6; D remains unclear. V lost 3 bases and J 4 bases, leaving 11 bases between the germline ends. The CDR3 totals 15 residues. Germline V gene sequence: CDR1 SGHDT, CDR2 YYEEEE. CDR3 bases: TGTGCCAGCAGCTCGGCCGCGGGTTATAATTCACCCCTCCACTTT. Protein sequence: CASSSAAGYNSPLHF.

The chain uses TRBV5-1 and TRBJ2-1, with 10 bases that match TRBD2. The CDR3 runs 15 residues. CDR1 is SGHRS, CDR2 YFSETQ, per germline. The ends lost 4 bases at V and 1 base at J; junction bases unmatched: 2. CDR3 in DNA: TGCGCCAGCAGCCCACTAGCGGGGTCCTACAATGAGCAGTTCTTC. Protein product: CASSPLAGSYNEQFF. The full variable domain, completed using reference TRBV5-1 and TRBJ2-1, is KAGVTQTPRYLIKTRGQQVTLSCSPISGHRSVSWYQQTPGQGLQFLFEYFSETQRNKGNFPGRFSGRQFSNSRSEMNVSTLELGDSALYLCASSPLAGSYNEQFFGPGTRLTVL.

A note on this clone: An end of the junction differs from the germline gene, which may be a read error. The chain's CDR3 is CASSPRAGTHFF. The CDR3 coding sequence is TGTGCCAGCAGCCCCCGGGCCGGAACCCATTTTTTT. The gene calls are TRBV7-2 and TRBJ1-1; D gene unclear. The CDR3 runs to 12 residues. Germline V gene lookup returns CDR1 SGHTA and CDR2 FQGNSA.

This chain connects TRBV4-1 to TRBJ1-6; D is unresolved. V lost 0 bases and J lost 0, with 12 bases in between. The CDR3 is made up of 18 amino acids. CDR1 MGHRA and CDR2 YSYEKL come from the germline V gene. CDR3 DNA: TGCGCCAGCAGCCAAGATCGCCCGTTTAGCTCCTATAATTCACCCCTCCACTTT. Amino acid sequence: CASSQDRPFSSYNSPLHF.

The chain carries TRBV5-5 and TRBJ1-4; no definite D call. Germline V gene sequence: CDR1 SGHKS, CDR2 YYEKEE (reference sequence). Trimming removed 0 bases from V and 4 bases from J, with 7 bases in between. The CDR3 spans 14 residues. DNA of the CDR3: TGTGCCAGCAGCTTGGCGGGGTATAATGAAAAACTGTTTTTT. Translating gives CASSLAGYNEKLFF.

This clone was counted a few times. This chain's CDR3 is CASSSPLSEKLFF. The CDR3 DNA follows: TGTGCCAGCAGTTCCCCCTTATCTGAAAAACTGTTTTTT. The rearrangement links TRBV28 to TRBJ1-4; D remains ambiguous. V was trimmed by 4 bases and J by 7 bases, leaving 10 bases between them. CDR3 size: 13 residues. The germline gives CDR1 MDHEN, CDR2 SYDVKM.

CDR3 sequence: CASRTGRYKNIQYF. The CDR3, as DNA: TGTGCCAGCAGGACGGGAAGGTACAAAAACATTCAGTACTTC. The chain has TRBV6-5 and TRBJ2-4, with D perhaps TRBD2 (5 bases). This CDR3 contains 14 residues. Germline lookup yields CDR1 MNHEY and CDR2 SVGAGI. V dropped 6 bases and J dropped 3 bases, with 12 bases sitting between them.

The chain is built from TRBV7-3 and TRBJ2-7, with 8 bases that match TRBD1. CDR1 and CDR2 (germline): SGHTA, FQGTGA. The CDR3 has 13 residues. V dropped 2 bases and J dropped 6; count of bases not matched to a gene: 3. The CDR3 protein is CASSLATGAEQYF. The CDR3 nucleotides are TGTGCCAGCAGCTTAGCGACAGGGGCCGAGCAGTACTTC.

The V call is TRBV6-2 or TRBV6-3, the J call TRBJ1-5; D may be TRBD1 (5 bases). Trimming stripped 0 bases from V and 0 bases from J, with 12 bases between. From germline, CDR1 is MNHEY and CDR2 SVGEGT. The CDR3 spans 17 residues. CDR3 sequence reads: CASSYSVGGYSNQPQHF. CDR3 bases: TGTGCCAGCAGTTACTCGGTGGGGGGTTATAGCAATCAGCCCCAGCATTTT.

This chain joins TRBV28 and TRBJ2-5; D not certain. Germline V gene sequence: CDR1 MDHEN, CDR2 SYDVKM. Trimming cost V 3 bases and J 3 bases, with 11 bases left between them. The CDR3 sequence is 14 residues long. The CDR3 reads CASSFSGFEETQYF. Here the CDR3 DNA reads TGTGCCAGCAGTTTCTCAGGTTTCGAAGAGACCCAGTACTTC.

The V gene is TRBV9, the J gene TRBJ2-1, with 10 bases aligning to TRBD1. V lost 4 bases and J lost 7; bases outside the gene matches: 8. This CDR3 has 15 amino acids. Germline assignment: CDR1 SGDLS and CDR2 YYNGEE. CDR3 nucleotide sequence: TGTGCCAGCAGCTCTCGGACAGGGGGATTGAATGAGCAGTTCTTC. Translating it yields CASSSRTGGLNEQFF.